One sample yielded the 5 T cell receptor beta chains listed below, sequenced in a study of cytomegalovirus exposure and HLA in healthy donors. Both 60 Vbeta primers and 13 Jbeta primers went into the PCR. Generated by immunoSEQ multiplex PCR, the TCRdb table keeps only in-frame clones and is missing some. The sample lists approximately 290,000 clones, about 80% occurring once. Sequenced sample: PBMCs. Receptor source: a girl aged 2-9 years in good health and CMV-seronegative.

The rearrangement links TRBV5-4 to TRBJ2-1; 11 nucleotides line up with TRBD2. CDR3 length: 15 amino acids. With V trimmed by 3 bases and J by 7 bases, 6 bases remained unmatched. From germline, CDR1 is SGHNT and CDR2 YYREEE (reference sequence). CDR3 sequence (DNA): TGTGCCAGCAGCTATAGCGGGAGGGCCGCGAATGAGCAGTTCTTC. Residues: CASSYSGRAANEQFF.

The chain recombines TRBV7-8 with TRBJ2-7; D call uncertain. Per the germline V gene, CDR1 is SGHVS and CDR2 is FQNEAQ. The CDR3 runs 14 residues. Trimming stripped 2 bases from V and 1 base from J, with 9 bases between. CDR3 bases: TGTGCCAGCAGCTTACTTGTCAGTTCCTACGAGCAGTACTTC. This translates into CASSLLVSSYEQYF.

The chain recombines TRBV12-5 with TRBJ1-3; D remains ambiguous. Between the trimmed V and J ends, which lost 0 bases and 1 base, there was a span of 10 bases. Germline lookup yields CDR1 LGHNT and CDR2 FRNRAP. The CDR3 loop spans 16 amino acids. Here the CDR3 reads CASGLVQTKSGNTIYF. The CDR3 bases are TGTGCTAGTGGTTTGGTACAAACGAAGTCTGGAAACACCATATATTTT.

The V gene is TRBV28, the J gene TRBJ2-2; D not resolved. This CDR3 spans 10 amino acids. V shed 10 bases and J shed 6 bases, with 6 bases lying between them. Germline V gene lookup returns CDR1 MDHEN and CDR2 SYDVKM. The CDR3, as DNA: TGTGCCACCCGTTCCGGGGAGCTGTTTTTT. Its translation is CATRSGELFF.

Comment on this clone: Relative to the germline gene, one junction end is altered; a read error may explain this. The chain combines TRBV29-1 with TRBJ2-3; 14 bases agree with TRBD2. The CDR3 has 15 amino acids. Germline loops: CDR1 SQVTM, CDR2 ANQGSEA. This CDR3 is CSVGLAGGIGDAQYF. In nucleotides, the CDR3 is TGCAGCGTTGGACTAGCGGGGGGGATCGGAGATGCGCAGTATTTT.